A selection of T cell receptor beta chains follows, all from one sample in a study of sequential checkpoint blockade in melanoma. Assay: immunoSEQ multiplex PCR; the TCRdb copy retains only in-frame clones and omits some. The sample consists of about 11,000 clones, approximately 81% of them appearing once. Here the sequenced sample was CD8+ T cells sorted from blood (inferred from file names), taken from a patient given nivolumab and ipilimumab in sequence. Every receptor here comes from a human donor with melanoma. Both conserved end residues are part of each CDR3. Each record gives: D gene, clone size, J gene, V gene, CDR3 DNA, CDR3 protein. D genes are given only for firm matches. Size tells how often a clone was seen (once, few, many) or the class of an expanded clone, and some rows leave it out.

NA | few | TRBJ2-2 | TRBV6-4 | TGTGCCAGCAGTGAAAAAGGTAGCGGAACCGGGGAGCTGTTTTTT | CASSEKGSGTGELFF
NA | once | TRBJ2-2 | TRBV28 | TGTGCCAGCAGTTTGGTTAGCGCGAACACCGGGGAGCTGTTTTTT | CASSLVSANTGELFF
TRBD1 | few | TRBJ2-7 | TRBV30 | TGTGCCGGCAAGGGGACAGTCATTTACGAGCAGTACTTC | CAGKGTVIYEQYF
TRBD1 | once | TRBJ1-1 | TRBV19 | TGTGCCAGTAGTATATTGACAGGGGATACTGAAGCTTTCTTT | CASSILTGDTEAFF
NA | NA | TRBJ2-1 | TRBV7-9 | TGTGCCAGCAGCCCCTCGGGCCAGGGGAACCATGAGCAGTTCTTC | CASSPSGQGNHEQFF
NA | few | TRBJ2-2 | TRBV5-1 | TGCGCCAGCAGCGGCGGGTCAACCGACACCGGGGAGCTGTTTTTT | CASSGGSTDTGELFF
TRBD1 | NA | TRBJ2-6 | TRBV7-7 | TGTGCTAGCAGTCGCGGACAGGTAACGGACCTAGACTCTGGGGCCAACGTCCTGACTTTC | CASSRGQVTDLDSGANVLTF
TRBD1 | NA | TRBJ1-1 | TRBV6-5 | TGTGCCAGCAGTAGACAGGGGGGGGGCACTGAAGCTTTCTTT | CASSRQGGGTEAFF
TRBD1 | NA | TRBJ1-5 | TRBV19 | TGTGCCAGTACCCCGGGACAGGAGGTTAACCAGCCCCAGCATTTT | CASTPGQEVNQPQHF
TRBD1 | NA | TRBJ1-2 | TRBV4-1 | TGCGCCAGCAGCCAGAACCAGGGGGCAGACTATGGCTACACCTTC | CASSQNQGADYGYTF
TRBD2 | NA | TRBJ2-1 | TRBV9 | TGTGCCAGCAGCGTAGGAGCTAGCGGGAACAATGAGCAGTTCTTC | CASSVGASGNNEQFF
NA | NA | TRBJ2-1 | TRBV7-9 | TGTGCCAGCAGCTTAGGCGGGCCGCACAATGAGCAGTTCTTC | CASSLGGPHNEQFF
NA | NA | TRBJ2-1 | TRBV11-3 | TGTGCCAGCAGCCTCCCCCGAGGCGAGCAGTTCTTC | CASSLPRGEQFF
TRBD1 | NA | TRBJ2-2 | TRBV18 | TGTGCCAGCTCACAAACCGGGACAGACACCGGGGAGCTGTTTTTT | CASSQTGTDTGELFF
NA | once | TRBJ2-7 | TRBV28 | TGTGCCAGCAGTTTCTTAAGGGGGAGGGACGAGCAGTACTTC | CASSFLRGRDEQYF
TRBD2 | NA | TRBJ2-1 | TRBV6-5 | TGTGCCAGCAGACTAAGCGGGGGGCACAATGAGCAGTTCTTC | CASRLSGGHNEQFF
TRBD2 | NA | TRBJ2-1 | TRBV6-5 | TGTGCCAGCAGTTACGGTTGGACTAGCGACTACAATGAGCAGTTCTTC | CASSYGWTSDYNEQFF
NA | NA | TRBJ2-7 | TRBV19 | TGTGCCGGCGCCCCTGACGAGGGAGACTCCTACGAGCAGTACTTC | CAGAPDEGDSYEQYF
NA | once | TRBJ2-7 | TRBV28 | TGTGCCAGCAGTCGCTACGAGCAGTACTTC | CASSRYEQYF
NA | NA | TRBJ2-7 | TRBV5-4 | TGTGCCAGCAGCCCGTACAGGGAATTGGGCTCCTACGAGCAGTACTTC | CASSPYRELGSYEQYF
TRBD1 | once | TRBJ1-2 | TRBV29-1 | TGCAGCGCTACGTTTCGGACAGGGGATTCGGGCTACACCTTC | CSATFRTGDSGYTF
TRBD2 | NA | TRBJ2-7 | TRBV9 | TGTGCCAGCAGCGGGGGACTAGCAGCCCACTCCTACGAGCAGTACTTC | CASSGGLAAHSYEQYF
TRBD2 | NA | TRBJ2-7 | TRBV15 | TGTGCCACCAGCAGCTCTAGCGGACCTTACGAGCAGTACTTC | CATSSSSGPYEQYF
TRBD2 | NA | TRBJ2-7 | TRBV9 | TGTGCCAGCGGACCTAGCGGGAGTCTTAGGTCCTACGAGCAGTACTTC | CASGPSGSLRSYEQYF
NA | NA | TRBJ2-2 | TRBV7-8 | TGTGCCAGCAGCTTTCAAACGGTGGGCGCCGGGGAGCTGTTTTTT | CASSFQTVGAGELFF
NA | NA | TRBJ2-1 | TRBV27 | TGTGCCAGCAGCCCTCCGGGGAATGAGCAGTTCTTC | CASSPPGNEQFF
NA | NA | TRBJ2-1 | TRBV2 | TGTGCCACCTATAACGAGGATAGCGATAGCTCCTACAATGAGCAGTTCTTC | CATYNEDSDSSYNEQFF
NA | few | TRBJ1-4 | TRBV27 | TGTGCCAGCAGGGGCGTAACTAATGAAAAACTGTTTTTT | CASRGVTNEKLFF
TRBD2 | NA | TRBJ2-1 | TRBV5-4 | TGTGCCAGCAGCCCTTGGACTAGCGGGGGGGTCTACAATGAGCAGTTCTTC | CASSPWTSGGVYNEQFF
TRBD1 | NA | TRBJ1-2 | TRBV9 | TGTGCCAGCAGCGATTGGACAGGGGGCGCGGAAGGCTACACCTTC | CASSDWTGGAEGYTF
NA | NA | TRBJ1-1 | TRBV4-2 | TGTGCCAGCAGCCAAGTGAGGAACACTGAAGCTTTCTTT | CASSQVRNTEAFF
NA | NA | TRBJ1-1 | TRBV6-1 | TGTGCCAGCAGTGAAGCGCCTGCCGGTTACACTGAAGCTTTCTTT | CASSEAPAGYTEAFF
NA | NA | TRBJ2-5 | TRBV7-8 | TGTGCCAGCAGCTCAGTGGGGACATCGAAAGAGACCCAGTACTTC | CASSSVGTSKETQYF
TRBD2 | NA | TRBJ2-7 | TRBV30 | TGTGCCTGGGATTCGGGACTAGCGGACCAAGAGCAGTACTTC | CAWDSGLADQEQYF
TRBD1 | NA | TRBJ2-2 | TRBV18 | TGTGCCAGCTCATGGTCGACAGGGGATCGACCCCGTGTGGCCCCCGGGGAGCTGTTTTTT | CASSWSTGDRPRVAPGELFF
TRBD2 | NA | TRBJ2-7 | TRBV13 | TGTGCCAGCAGTCACGGGTTGGGGGGGGGACCCTACGAGCAGTACTTC | CASSHGLGGGPYEQYF
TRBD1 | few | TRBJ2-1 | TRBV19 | TGTGCCAGTAGATATGGAGGACAGGGGTTCTTC | CASRYGGQGFF
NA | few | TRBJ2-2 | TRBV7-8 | TGTGCCAGCAGCTTTCGGGCTAGCGCTTCCGGGGAGCTGTTTTTT | CASSFRASASGELFF
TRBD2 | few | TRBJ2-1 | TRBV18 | TGTGCCAGCTCGTCGGCTAGCGGGAATGAGCAGTTCTTC | CASSSASGNEQFF
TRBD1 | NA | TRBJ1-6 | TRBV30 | TGTGCCTGGAGCTCAACGGACAGGTTTGGATCCTATAATTCACCCCTCCACTTT | CAWSSTDRFGSYNSPLHF
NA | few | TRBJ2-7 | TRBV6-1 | TGTGCCAGCAGTGAAGAGGGAGGAGGCTCCTACGAGCAGTACTTC | CASSEEGGGSYEQYF
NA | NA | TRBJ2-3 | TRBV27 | TGTGCCAGCAGCCTCAAGGGGGGGGCCGGAGATACGCAGTATTTT | CASSLKGGAGDTQYF
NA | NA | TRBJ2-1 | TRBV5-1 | TGCGCCAGCAGCTTGACCTGGACAGAATACAATGAGCAGTTCTTC | CASSLTWTEYNEQFF
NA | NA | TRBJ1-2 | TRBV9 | TGTGCCAGCACCGTGGGACAAGACTATGGCTACACCTTC | CASTVGQDYGYTF
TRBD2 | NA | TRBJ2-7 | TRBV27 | TGTGCCAGCGCTCCGGGACAACTAGCGGGCGCAACCGAGCAGTACTTC | CASAPGQLAGATEQYF
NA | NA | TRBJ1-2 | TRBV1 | TGCACCAGCAGCCAAGATCCGTGGGACAGCATCAACTATGGCTACACCTTC | CTSSQDPWDSINYGYTF
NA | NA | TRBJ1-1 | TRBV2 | TGTGCCAGCAGTGAAGTCGACAGTTTGAACACTGAAGCTTTCTTT | CASSEVDSLNTEAFF
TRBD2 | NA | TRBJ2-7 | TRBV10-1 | TGCGCCAGCAGTGGGACTAGCGGGGGACACGAGCAGTACTTC | CASSGTSGGHEQYF
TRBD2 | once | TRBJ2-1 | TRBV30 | TGTGCCTGTCCACTAGCGGGAGTTGGGAATGAGCAGTTCTTC | CACPLAGVGNEQFF
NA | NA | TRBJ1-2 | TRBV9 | TGTGCCAGCAGCCCGTCGGGGGGAAACTATGGCTACACCTTC | CASSPSGGNYGYTF
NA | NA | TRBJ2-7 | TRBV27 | TGTGCCAGCAGTTTATCTTCAGGCAGTAACGAGCAGTACTTC | CASSLSSGSNEQYF
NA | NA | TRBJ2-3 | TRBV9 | TGTGCCAGCAGCGTCCGGAGGAGTGCAGATACGCAGTATTTT | CASSVRRSADTQYF
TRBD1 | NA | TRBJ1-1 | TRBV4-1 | TGCGCCAGCAGCCAGACCGGGACAGGTGTAATGAACACTGAAGCTTTCTTT | CASSQTGTGVMNTEAFF